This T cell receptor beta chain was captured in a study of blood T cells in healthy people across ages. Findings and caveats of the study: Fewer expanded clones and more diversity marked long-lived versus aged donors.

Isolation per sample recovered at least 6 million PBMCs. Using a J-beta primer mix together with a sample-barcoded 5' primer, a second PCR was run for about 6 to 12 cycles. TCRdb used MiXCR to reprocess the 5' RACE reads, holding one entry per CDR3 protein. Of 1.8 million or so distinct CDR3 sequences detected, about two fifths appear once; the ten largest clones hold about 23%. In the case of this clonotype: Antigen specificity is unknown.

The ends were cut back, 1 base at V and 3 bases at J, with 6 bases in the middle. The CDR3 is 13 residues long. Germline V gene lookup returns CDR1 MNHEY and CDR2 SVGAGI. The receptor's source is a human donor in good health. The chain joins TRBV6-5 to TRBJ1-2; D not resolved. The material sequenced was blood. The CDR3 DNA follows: TGTGCCAGCAGTTACTACAGAGACTATGGCTACACCTTC. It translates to CASSYYRDYGYTF.